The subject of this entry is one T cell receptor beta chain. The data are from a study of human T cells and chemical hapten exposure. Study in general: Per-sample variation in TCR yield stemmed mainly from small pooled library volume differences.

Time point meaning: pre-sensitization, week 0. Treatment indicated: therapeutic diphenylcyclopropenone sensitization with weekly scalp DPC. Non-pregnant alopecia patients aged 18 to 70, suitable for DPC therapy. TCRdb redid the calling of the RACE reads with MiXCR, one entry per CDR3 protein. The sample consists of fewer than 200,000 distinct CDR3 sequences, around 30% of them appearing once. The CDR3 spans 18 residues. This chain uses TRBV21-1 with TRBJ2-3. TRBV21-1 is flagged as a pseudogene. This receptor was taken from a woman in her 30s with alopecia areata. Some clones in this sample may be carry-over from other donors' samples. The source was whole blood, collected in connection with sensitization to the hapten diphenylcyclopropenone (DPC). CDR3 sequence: CASSKFGQLLWSTDTQYF. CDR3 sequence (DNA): TGTGCCAGCAGCAAATTCGGGCAACTACTATGGAGCACAGATACGCAGTATTTT.